Below are 14 T cell receptor beta chains sequenced from a single sample in a study of T cell clones after liver transplantation. Generated by immunoSEQ multiplex PCR, the TCRdb table keeps only in-frame clones and is missing some. The table lists fewer than 80,000 clones, 84% of them singletons. The sample consisted of CD4+ T cells from blood, taken less than 50 months after liver transplant. All receptors come from a human patient who received a liver transplant. The graft donor may have given rise to some T cells.

The rearrangement joins TRBV5-1 to TRBJ2-3; TRBD2 agrees at 7 bases. This CDR3 is 14 amino acids long. Trimming took 4 bases from V and 1 from J; bases not matched to a gene: 3. CDR1 and CDR2 from the germline V gene are SGHRS and YFSETQ. The CDR3: CASSRGDGTDTQYF. The CDR3 bases are TGCGCCAGCAGCCGGGGGGACGGCACAGATACGCAGTATTTT.

The chain uses TRBV6-5 and TRBJ2-7; 7 bases are a match to TRBD2. Germline CDR1 MNHEY, CDR2 SVGAGI. The V and J ends lost 5 bases and 2 bases, in that order; junction bases with no gene match: 9. The CDR3 spans 15 residues. The CDR3 DNA reads as TGTGCCAGCAGTCTAGCTAGCGGACCCACCTACGAGCAGTACTTC. It encodes CASSLASGPTYEQYF.

This clone was seen a few times. The chain combines TRBV7-8 with TRBJ2-5, with TRBD2 as a possible D gene (6 bases). Germline loops: CDR1 SGHVS, CDR2 FQNEAQ. The CDR3 contains 15 residues. V was shortened by 6 bases and J by 0 bases, with 14 bases between the two germline ends. The CDR3 reads CASRITGTHQETQYF. For the CDR3, the DNA is TGTGCCAGCAGGATTACCGGGACTCACCAAGAGACCCAGTACTTC. The whole variable domain, filled in from reference TRBV7-8 and TRBJ2-5, reads GAGVSQSPRYKVAKRGQDVALRCDPISGHVSLFWYQQALGQGPEFLTYFQNEAQLDKSGLPSDRFFAERPEGSVSTLKIQRTQQEDSAVYLCASRITGTHQETQYFGPGTRLLVL.

The rearrangement uses TRBV19 and TRBJ2-4; 8 bases fit TRBD1. V shed 4 bases and J 1 base; nucleotides not matched to a gene: 3. The CDR3 covers 15 residues. Germline V lookup: CDR1 LNHDA, CDR2 SQIVND (reference sequence). CDR3 bases: TGTGCCAGTAGTAACCAGGGGGCGGCCAAAAACATTCAGTACTTC. The encoded protein is CASSNQGAAKNIQYF.

V usage is TRBV7-2 and J usage is TRBJ1-2; TRBD1 matches 10 bases. The CDR3 extends over 15 amino acids. Germline V gene sequence: CDR1 SGHTA, CDR2 FQGNSA. J lost 5 bases, V lost 0 bases, and 3 bases had no gene match. This chain's CDR3 is CASSLAPGQGYGYTF. The DNA for the CDR3 is TGTGCCAGCAGCTTAGCCCCGGGACAGGGGTATGGCTACACCTTC.

The chain combines TRBV7-2 with TRBJ2-3; 8 positions match TRBD2. Germline V CDR1 and CDR2: SGHTA, FQGNSA. V shed 4 bases and J 2 bases; nucleotides not matched to a gene: 5. The CDR3 runs to 15 residues. The CDR3 loop is CASSSLAAPTDTQYF. The CDR3 DNA is TGTGCCAGCAGCTCACTAGCGGCACCCACAGATACGCAGTATTTT.

CDR3 bases: TGTGCCAGCAGAATGGGGGGCGAGCAGTACTTC. This gives the protein CASRMGGEQYF. The rearrangement links TRBV2 to TRBJ2-7; a possible D gene is TRBD2 (6 bases). Trimming shortened V by 6 bases and J by 6 bases, and 9 bases separated the two germline ends. Per the germline V gene, CDR1 is SNHLY and CDR2 is FYNNEI. This CDR3 region has 11 residues. Looking up the rest from reference TRBV2 and TRBJ2-7 gives the full variable domain: EPEVTQTPSHQVTQMGQEVILRCVPISNHLYFYWYRQILGQKVEFLVSFYNNEISEKSEIFDDQFSVERPDGSNFTLKIRSTKLEDSAMYFCASRMGGEQYFGPGTRLTVT.

The CDR3 sequence is CASSPSRGTYGYTF. CDR3 DNA: TGCGCCAGCAGCCCTTCTAGGGGTACCTATGGCTACACCTTC. The rearrangement joins TRBV4-3 to TRBJ1-2, with D possibly TRBD1 on 5 matching bases. The germline V gene has CDR1 LGHNA and CDR2 YSLEER. V was cut by 4 bases and J by 4 bases, with 13 bases left in between. The CDR3 contains 14 residues.

This chain joins TRBV5-1 and TRBJ1-2; the D gene is possibly TRBD1 (6 bases). The CDR3 covers 14 residues. The V and J ends lost 2 bases and 6 bases respectively, with 14 bases between them. Looked up from germline, CDR1 is SGHRS and CDR2 is YFSETQ. CDR3 bases: TGCGCCAGCAGCTTCGAAGGGGGGGCTGATGGCTACACCTTC. Residues: CASSFEGGADGYTF.

This chain connects TRBV5-5 to TRBJ1-5; D possibly corresponds to TRBD1 (6 bases). This CDR3 region has 16 residues. V lost 1 base to trimming and J lost 1 base, with 12 bases between them. Germline V gene sequence: CDR1 SGHKS, CDR2 YYEKEE (reference sequence). The CDR3 DNA follows: TGTGCCAGCAGCTTGTCGGCGGACAGCAGCAATCAGCCCCAGCATTTT. Translated, it gives CASSLSADSSNQPQHF.

The CDR3 region is CASSQEGHEQYF. The CDR3 region has the DNA TGTGCCAGCAGCCAAGAGGGTCACGAGCAGTACTTC. J is TRBJ2-7 and V is TRBV6-6; perhaps TRBD2 as D (5 bases). The germline V and J ends were trimmed by 6 bases and 5 bases, with 11 bases remaining between them. Germline CDR1 MNHNY, CDR2 SVGAGI (reference sequence). CDR3 length equals 12 residues.

V gene TRBV6-1 combines with J gene TRBJ1-1; 10 positions agree with TRBD1. The CDR3 is made up of 18 amino acids. Trimming at V came to 4 bases and at J to 3 bases, leaving 14 bases not matched to a gene. From germline, CDR1 is MNHNS and CDR2 SASEGT. CDR3 coding DNA: TGTGCCAGCAGTGTAACCGGGACAGGGGCCCGAGGGGACACTGAAGCTTTCTTT. Translation gives CASSVTGTGARGDTEAFF.

This clone was detected once. The chain couples TRBV5-1 to TRBJ1-2; D gene ambiguous. The CDR3 runs to 16 residues. Germline-derived CDR1 and CDR2 are SGHRS and YFSETQ. Trimming pared 0 bases from V and 1 base from J, leaving 13 bases between. CDR3 residues: CASSLAPTLRNYGYTF. CDR3 coding DNA: TGCGCCAGCAGCTTGGCGCCCACACTCCGTAACTATGGCTACACCTTC. Using reference TRBV5-1 and TRBJ1-2 for the parts outside the CDR3, the full variable domain is KAGVTQTPRYLIKTRGQQVTLSCSPISGHRSVSWYQQTPGQGLQFLFEYFSETQRNKGNFPGRFSGRQFSNSRSEMNVSTLELGDSALYLCASSLAPTLRNYGYTFGSGTRLTVV.

The V and J genes are TRBV7-2 and TRBJ1-3; TRBD1 agrees at 8 bases. Unmatched junction bases numbered 6, after V lost 1 base and J lost 1 base. This CDR3 region has 17 residues. CDR1 and CDR2 (germline): SGHTA, FQGNSA. The CDR3 nucleotides are TGTGCCAGCAGCTTAGTGCACAGGGGGGTATCTGGAAACACCATATATTTT. Translated, it gives CASSLVHRGVSGNTIYF.